The TCR beta chain described here comes from a study of OX40 agonist ivuxolimab in advanced cancers. Clones were sequenced by immunoSEQ multiplex PCR, and TCRdb holds only the in-frame ones, with some missing. The repertoire has roughly 58,000 clones, around 88% of them found once; the top ten carry 0.7% to 0.9%. From germline, CDR1 is SGDLS and CDR2 YYNGEE. This CDR3 has 13 residues. The V gene end was trimmed by 4 bases and the J gene end by 8 bases; junction bases not matched to a gene: 8. The sequence was obtained from an adult with an advanced solid tumor such as melanoma, head and neck, liver or kidney cancer. The rearrangement links TRBV9 to TRBJ1-2, with 7 nucleotides matching TRBD1. Here the sequenced sample was CD4+ or CD8+ T cells sorted from blood, taken in a trial of the OX40 agonist ivuxolimab. The CDR3 nucleotides read TGTGCCAGCAGCCCTGACAGGGAAGTCGGCTACACCTTC. As protein: CASSPDREVGYTF.